This TCR beta chain was captured by sequencing in a study of cytomegalovirus exposure and HLA in healthy donors. On the study more broadly: Unique TCR beta sequences numbering about 100 million came from 150 million to 200 million T cells in an earlier analysis.

The PCR made use of 60 Vbeta and 13 Jbeta primers. Some clones are missing from TCRdb's copy, which holds only in-frame ones; the method was immunoSEQ multiplex PCR. The sample has about 150,000 clones, roughly 84% seen once. Points from the study as a whole: Later work found that TCR association rates differed between HLA loci; DRB1 had the most and HLA-C the fewest.

To note about this clone: Its matching antigen is unknown.

The specimen was PBMCs. The clonotype comes from a woman aged 18 to 35 in good health and CMV-seronegative.

The CDR3 loop reads CASSLDSSYNEQFF. CDR3 nucleotides: TGTGCCAGCAGCCTAGACTCCTCCTACAATGAGCAGTTCTTC. The chain employs TRBV6-5 and TRBJ2-1; D is unresolved. Germline CDR1 and CDR2: MNHEY and SVGAGI. The V end lost 6 bases, the J end lost 0 bases, and 9 bases lay between the germline ends. The CDR3 length is 14 residues.